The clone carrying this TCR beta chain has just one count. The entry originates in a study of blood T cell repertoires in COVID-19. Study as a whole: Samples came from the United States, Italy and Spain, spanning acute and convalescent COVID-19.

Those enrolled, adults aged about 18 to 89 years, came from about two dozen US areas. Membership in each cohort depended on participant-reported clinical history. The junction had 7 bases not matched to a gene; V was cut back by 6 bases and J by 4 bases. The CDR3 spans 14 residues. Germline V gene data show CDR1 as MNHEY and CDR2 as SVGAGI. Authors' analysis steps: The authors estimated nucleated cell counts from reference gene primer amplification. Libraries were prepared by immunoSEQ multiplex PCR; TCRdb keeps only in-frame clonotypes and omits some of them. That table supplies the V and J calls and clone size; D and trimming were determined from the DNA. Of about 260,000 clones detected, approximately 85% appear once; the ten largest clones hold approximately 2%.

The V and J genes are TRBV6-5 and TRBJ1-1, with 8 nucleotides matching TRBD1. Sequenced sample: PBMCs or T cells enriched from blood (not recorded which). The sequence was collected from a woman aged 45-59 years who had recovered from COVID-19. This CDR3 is CASRGAGGVTEAFF. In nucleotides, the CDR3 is TGTGCCAGCAGAGGTGCAGGGGGCGTCACTGAAGCTTTCTTT.